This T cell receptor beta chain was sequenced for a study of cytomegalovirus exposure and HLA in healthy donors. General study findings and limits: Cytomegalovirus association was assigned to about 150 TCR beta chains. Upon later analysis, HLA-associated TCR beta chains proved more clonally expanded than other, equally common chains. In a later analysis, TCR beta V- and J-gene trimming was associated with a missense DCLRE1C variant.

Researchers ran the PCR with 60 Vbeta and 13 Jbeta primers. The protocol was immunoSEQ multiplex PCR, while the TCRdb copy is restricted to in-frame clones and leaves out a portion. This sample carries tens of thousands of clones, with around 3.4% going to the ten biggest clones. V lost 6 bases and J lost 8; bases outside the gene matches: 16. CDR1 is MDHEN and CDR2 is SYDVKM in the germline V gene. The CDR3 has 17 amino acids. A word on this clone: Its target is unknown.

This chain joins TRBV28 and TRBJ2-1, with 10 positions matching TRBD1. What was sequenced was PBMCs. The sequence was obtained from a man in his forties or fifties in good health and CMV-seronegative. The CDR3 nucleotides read TGTGCCAGCAGGGGGGGACAGGGGTTCCTAGCGTACGATGAGCAGTTCTTC. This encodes CASRGGQGFLAYDEQFF.